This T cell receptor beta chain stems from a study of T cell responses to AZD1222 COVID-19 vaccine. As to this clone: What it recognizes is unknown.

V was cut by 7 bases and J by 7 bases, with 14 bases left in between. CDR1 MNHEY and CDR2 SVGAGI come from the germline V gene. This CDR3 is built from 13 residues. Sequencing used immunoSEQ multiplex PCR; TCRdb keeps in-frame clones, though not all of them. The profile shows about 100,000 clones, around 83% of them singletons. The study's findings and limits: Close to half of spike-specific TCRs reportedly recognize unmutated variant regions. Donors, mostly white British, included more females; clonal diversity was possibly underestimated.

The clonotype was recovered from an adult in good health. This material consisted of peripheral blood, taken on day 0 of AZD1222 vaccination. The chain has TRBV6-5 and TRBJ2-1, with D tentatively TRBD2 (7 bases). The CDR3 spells CASTRGAGNEQFF. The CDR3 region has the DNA TGTGCCAGCACCCGGGGGGCGGGGAATGAGCAGTTCTTC.